The TCR beta chain described here comes from a study of OX40 agonist ivuxolimab in advanced cancers. Generated by immunoSEQ multiplex PCR, the TCRdb table keeps only in-frame clones and is missing some. The data show about 84,000 clones, approximately 95% seen once. Trimming pared 3 bases from V and 0 bases from J, leaving 10 bases between. Germline values: CDR1 SGHNT, CDR2 YYREEE (reference sequence). The CDR3 loop spans 14 amino acids. The sequence was collected from an adult with an advanced solid tumor such as melanoma, head and neck, liver or kidney cancer. This chain joins TRBV5-4 and TRBJ2-7, with D possibly being TRBD1 (6 bases). Material: CD4+ or CD8+ T cells sorted from blood, obtained in a trial of the OX40 agonist ivuxolimab. As DNA, the CDR3 is TGTGCCAGCAGCTCGGCAGGGGTCTCCTACGAGCAGTACTTC. This gives the protein CASSSAGVSYEQYF.